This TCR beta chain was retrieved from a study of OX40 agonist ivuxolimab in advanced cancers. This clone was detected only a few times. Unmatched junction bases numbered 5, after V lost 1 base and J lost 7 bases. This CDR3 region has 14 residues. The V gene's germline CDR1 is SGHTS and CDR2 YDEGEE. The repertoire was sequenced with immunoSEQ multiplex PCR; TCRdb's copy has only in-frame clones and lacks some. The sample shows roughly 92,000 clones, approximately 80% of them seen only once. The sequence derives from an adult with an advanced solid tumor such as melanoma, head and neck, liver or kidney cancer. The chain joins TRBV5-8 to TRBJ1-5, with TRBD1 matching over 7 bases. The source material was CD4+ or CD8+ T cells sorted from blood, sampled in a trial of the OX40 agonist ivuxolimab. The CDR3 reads CASSLIQGGQPQHF. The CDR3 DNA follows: TGTGCCAGCAGCTTGATTCAGGGGGGCCAGCCCCAGCATTTT.